The 18 T cell receptor beta chains in this list originate from one sample, sequenced in a study of long-term antiretroviral therapy in people with HIV. A v3.0 immunoSEQ assay was performed at survey level. Profiled with immunoSEQ multiplex PCR; TCRdb holds only in-frame clones, not every one. Altogether around 24,000 clones are present, more than 65% being singletons, with the ten largest covering over 4%. The specimen comprised unsorted PBMCs, sampled 0.5 years after starting antiretroviral therapy. The receptors were sampled from a woman between 40 and 55 years old with HIV.

The V call is TRBV7-9, the J call TRBJ2-1; 8 bases agree with TRBD2. CDR1 SEHNR and CDR2 FQNEAQ come from the germline V gene (reference sequence). The CDR3 is 14 residues long. V lost 6 bases to trimming and J lost 7 bases; unmatched junction nucleotides: 8. CDR3 protein: CASRSLSGGNEQFF. CDR3 nucleotides: TGTGCCAGCAGGTCCCTATCGGGGGGGAATGAGCAGTTCTTC.

J is TRBJ1-6 and V is TRBV5-4; 7 bases map to TRBD1. Germline CDR1 and CDR2: SGHNT and YYREEE (reference sequence). There are 14 residues in the CDR3. The V and J ends lost 5 bases and 7 bases, in that order; junction bases with no gene match: 6. This chain's CDR3 is CASRTGTANSPLHF. CDR3 DNA: TGTGCCAGCAGAACCGGGACAGCGAATTCACCCCTCCACTTT.

The V and J genes are TRBV4-3 and TRBJ1-3, with no clear D. V was trimmed by 0 bases and J by 0 bases, leaving 9 bases between them. Germline V gives CDR1 LGHNA, CDR2 YSLEER. There are 16 residues in the CDR3. CDR3 sequence (DNA): TGCGCCAGCAGCCAAGATTCCGACACCTCTGGAAACACCATATATTTT. It codes for CASSQDSDTSGNTIYF.

Here the CDR3 DNA reads TGTGCCAGCAGTGCCAGGGCAGGGGGCACCGGGGAGCTGTTTTTT. Translated: CASSARAGGTGELFF. The J gene is TRBJ2-2, the V gene TRBV28; TRBD1 matches at 7 bases. The CDR3 covers 15 residues. The V gene end was trimmed by 5 bases and the J gene end by 4 bases; junction bases not matched to a gene: 7. CDR1 and CDR2 from the germline V gene are MDHEN and SYDVKM.

This chain links TRBV28 with TRBJ2-7; 9 bases are shared with TRBD1. Losses at the gene ends were 4 bases for V and 3 bases for J; bases not matched to a gene: 7. Per the germline V gene, CDR1 is MDHEN and CDR2 is SYDVKM. This CDR3 is built from 15 residues. CDR3 sequence: CASSSSGTGHYEQYF. In DNA form, the CDR3 reads TGTGCCAGCAGTTCATCAGGGACAGGGCACTACGAGCAGTACTTC.

In nucleotides, the CDR3 is TGCGCCAGCAGCCAAGCGCAGGGTGGCGAGCAGTACTTC. Encoded protein: CASSQAQGGEQYF. The rearrangement joins TRBV4-3 to TRBJ2-7; D is possibly TRBD1 (5 bases). The CDR3 runs to 13 residues. CDR1 LGHNA and CDR2 YSLEER come from the germline V gene. The V end lost 1 base, the J end lost 6 bases, and 10 bases lay between the germline ends.

The chain combines TRBV10-3 with TRBJ1-1; 8 bases are shared with TRBD1. V lost 9 bases and J lost 6; bases outside the gene matches: 15. The V gene's germline CDR1 is ENHRY and CDR2 SYGVKD. The CDR3 sequence is 15 residues long. The CDR3 region is CAIAKPTGVSPEAFF. The CDR3 bases are TGTGCCATTGCCAAGCCGACAGGGGTGAGCCCTGAAGCTTTCTTT.

The chain recombines TRBV28 with TRBJ1-1; 10 bases fit TRBD1. V gave up 6 bases and J gave up 11 bases; unmatched junction bases: 12. CDR1 MDHEN and CDR2 SYDVKM come from the germline V gene. CDR3 size: 14 residues. The CDR3 loop reads CASSPRGQGPYAFF. CDR3 coding DNA: TGTGCCAGCAGCCCAAGGGGACAGGGGCCCTATGCTTTCTTT.

The genes are TRBV10-3 and TRBJ1-2, with D hard to call. The CDR3 has 14 amino acids. CDR1 and CDR2 from the germline V gene are ENHRY and SYGVKD. V lost 0 bases, J lost 8 bases, and 13 bases lay in between. This CDR3 is CAISESLARRGYTF. The DNA for the CDR3 is TGTGCCATCAGTGAGTCGCTGGCCCGGCGGGGCTACACCTTC.

This clone was recorded a few times. CDR3 residues: CASSLTSGGPSSYNEQFF. The CDR3 bases are TGTGCCAGCAGCCTGACTAGCGGGGGCCCAAGCTCCTACAATGAGCAGTTCTTC. The chain uses TRBV11-2 and TRBJ2-1; 12 positions match TRBD2. Germline trimming cut 5 bases from V and 0 bases from J; bases unmatched to any gene: 8. The CDR3 extends over 18 amino acids. CDR1 and CDR2 (germline): SGHAT, FQNNGV.

The chain employs TRBV5-4 and TRBJ2-3; D may be TRBD2 (5 bases). Per the germline V gene, CDR1 is SGHNT and CDR2 is YYREEE (reference sequence). The CDR3 loop spans 12 amino acids. Trimming stripped 2 bases from V and 7 bases from J, with 8 bases between. The CDR3 region is CASSFGEYTQYF. CDR3 bases: TGTGCCAGCAGCTTCGGGGAATATACGCAGTATTTT.

The chain couples TRBV2 to TRBJ1-1; D is perhaps TRBD1 (5 bases). Trimming pared 8 bases from V and 2 bases from J, leaving 12 bases between. The CDR3 loop spans 13 amino acids. CDR1 and CDR2 (germline): SNHLY, FYNNEI. CDR3 region: CASVRGSNTEAFF. CDR3 nucleotides: TGTGCCAGCGTCCGGGGGTCAAACACTGAAGCTTTCTTT.

The chain employs TRBV6-5 and TRBJ1-2; possible D gene TRBD1, 6 bases. The CDR3 is made up of 15 amino acids. Trimming left V 6 bases short and J 1 base short, with 15 bases between. Germline values: CDR1 MNHEY, CDR2 SVGAGI. The CDR3 nucleotides are TGTGCCAGCAGCTCCCGGACAGCGATTAACTATGGCTACACCTTC. Amino acids: CASSSRTAINYGYTF.

The chain uses TRBV4-2 and TRBJ2-5, with 8 bases aligning to TRBD2. Germline CDR1 and CDR2: LGHNA and YNFKEQ. The ends lost 6 bases at V and 1 base at J; junction bases unmatched: 4. This CDR3 comprises 14 residues. Here the CDR3 DNA reads TGTGCCAGCAGTGGCGGGGGGACCCAAGAGACCCAGTACTTC. Translated, it gives CASSGGGTQETQYF.

CDR3 in DNA: TGTGCCAGCAGCTCAGCAGGGAGCAATCAGCCCCAGCATTTT. It translates to CASSSAGSNQPQHF. This chain uses TRBV9 with TRBJ1-5, with D possibly being TRBD1 (5 bases). V lost 4 bases and J lost 1, with 9 bases in between. Germline V gives CDR1 SGDLS, CDR2 YYNGEE. The CDR3 has 14 residues.

The rearrangement links TRBV7-3 to TRBJ1-1; D is ambiguous. The CDR3 is 13 residues long. Germline V gives CDR1 SGHTA, CDR2 FQGTGA. V was clipped by 1 base and J by 3 bases, with 6 bases between them. The chain's CDR3 is CASSLKADTEAFF. Here the CDR3 DNA reads TGTGCCAGCAGCTTAAAGGCGGACACTGAAGCTTTCTTT.

The chain is built from TRBV19 and TRBJ1-4, with TRBD1 as a possible D gene (5 bases). The germline gives CDR1 LNHDA, CDR2 SQIVND (reference sequence). Trimming took 5 bases from V and 6 from J, leaving 19 bases between them. CDR3 length: 16 amino acids. CDR3 DNA sequence: TGTGCCAGTAGTCCCCCACGAGGAAGGGGCGATGAAAAACTGTTTTTT. It yields the protein CASSPPRGRGDEKLFF. Supplemented by reference TRBV19 and TRBJ1-4, the full variable domain reads DGGITQSPKYLFRKEGQNVTLSCEQNLNHDAMYWYRQDPGQGLRLIYYSQIVNDFQKGDIAEGYSVSREKKESFPLTVTSAQKNPTAFYLCASSPPRGRGDEKLFFGSGTQLSVL.

The rearrangement uses TRBV11-2 and TRBJ2-6; D perhaps matches TRBD1 (6 bases). This CDR3 contains 17 residues. Per germline, CDR1 SGHAT and CDR2 FQNNGV. Trimming took off 6 bases at V and 1 base at J, with 16 bases between the two ends. The CDR3 region is CASSRDTFGSGANVLTF. CDR3 in DNA: TGTGCCAGCAGTCGGGACACCTTTGGATCTGGGGCCAACGTCCTGACTTTC. Full variable domain (outside the CDR3, taken from reference TRBV11-2 and TRBJ2-6): EAGVAQSPRYKIIEKRQSVAFWCNPISGHATLYWYQQILGQGPKLLIQFQNNGVVDDSQLPKDRFSAERLKGVDSTLKIQPAKLEDSAVYLCASSRDTFGSGANVLTFGAGSRLTVL.